This record concerns one TCR beta chain sequence. What it recognizes is unknown. TCRdb reanalysed the 5' RACE reads using MiXCR and keeps one entry per CDR3 protein. The sample holds 250,000 or so distinct CDR3 sequences; 24% are singletons and the top ten take around 0.58%. This specimen comes from a study of CD8 T cells in ankylosing spondylitis. Study results and limitations: Peripheral blood samples showed relatively rare disease-linked clones, and these clones were CD8+. Previously reported in reactive arthritis synovial fluid and blood were some of the motif variants.

The CDR3 is made up of 20 amino acids. V was clipped by 4 bases and J by 0 bases; unmatched bases: 20. Germline V gene data show CDR1 as SGHAT and CDR2 as FQDESV (reference sequence). The source material was blood, either unsorted or a sorted T cell fraction (not recorded which). The chain employs TRBV11-1 and TRBJ2-7; 8 positions match TRBD1. The TCR was taken from a male donor with ankylosing spondylitis or in good health (not recorded which). The CDR3 DNA follows: TGTGCCAGCAGCTCCTCTTGGAAGGTTGGGACAGGCTGGTCCTCCTACGAGCAGTACTTC. Translated: CASSSSWKVGTGWSSYEQYF.